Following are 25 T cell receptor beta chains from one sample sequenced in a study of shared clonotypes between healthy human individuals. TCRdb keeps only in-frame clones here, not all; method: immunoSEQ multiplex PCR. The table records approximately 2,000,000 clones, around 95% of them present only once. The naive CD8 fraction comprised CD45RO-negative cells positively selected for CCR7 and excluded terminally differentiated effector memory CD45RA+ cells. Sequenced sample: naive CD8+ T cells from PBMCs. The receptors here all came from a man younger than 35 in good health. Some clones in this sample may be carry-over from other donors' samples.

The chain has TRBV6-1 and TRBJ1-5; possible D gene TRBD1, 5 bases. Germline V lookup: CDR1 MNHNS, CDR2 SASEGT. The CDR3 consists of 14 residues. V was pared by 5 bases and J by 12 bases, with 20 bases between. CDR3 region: CASSSLLQGWDQHF. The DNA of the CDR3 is TGTGCCAGCAGTTCTCTCCTTCAGGGTTGGGACCAGCATTTT.

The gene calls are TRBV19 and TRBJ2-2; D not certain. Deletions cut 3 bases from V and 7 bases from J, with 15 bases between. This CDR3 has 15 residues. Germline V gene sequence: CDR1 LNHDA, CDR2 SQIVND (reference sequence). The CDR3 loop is CASSMSRGRIGELFF. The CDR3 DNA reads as TGTGCCAGTAGTATGTCCCGAGGCAGGATCGGGGAGCTGTTTTTT.

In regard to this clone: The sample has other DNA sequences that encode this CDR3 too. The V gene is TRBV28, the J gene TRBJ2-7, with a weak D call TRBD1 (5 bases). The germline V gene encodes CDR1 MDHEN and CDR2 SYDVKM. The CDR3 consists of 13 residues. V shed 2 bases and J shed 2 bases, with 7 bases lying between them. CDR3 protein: CASSLRGAYEQYF. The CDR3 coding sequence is TGTGCCAGCAGTTTAAGGGGCGCCTACGAGCAGTACTTC.

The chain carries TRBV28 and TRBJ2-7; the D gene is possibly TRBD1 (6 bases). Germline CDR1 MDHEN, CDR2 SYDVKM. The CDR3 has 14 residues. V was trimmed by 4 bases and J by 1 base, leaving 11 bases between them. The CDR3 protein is CASSSQGWSYEQYF. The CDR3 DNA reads TGTGCCAGCAGTTCACAGGGTTGGTCCTACGAGCAGTACTTC.

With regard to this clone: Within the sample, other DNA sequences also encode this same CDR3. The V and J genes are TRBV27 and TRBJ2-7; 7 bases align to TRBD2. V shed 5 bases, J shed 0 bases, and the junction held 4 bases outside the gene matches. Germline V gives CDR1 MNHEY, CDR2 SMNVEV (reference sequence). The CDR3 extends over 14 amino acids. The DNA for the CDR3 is TGTGCCAGCAGTCCCGGGGGGAGCTCCTACGAGCAGTACTTC. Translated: CASSPGGSSYEQYF.

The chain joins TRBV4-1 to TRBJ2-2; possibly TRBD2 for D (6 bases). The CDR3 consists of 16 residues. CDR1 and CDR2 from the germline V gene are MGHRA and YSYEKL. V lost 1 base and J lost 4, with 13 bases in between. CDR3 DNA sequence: TGCGCCAGCAGCCAAGTCGGGGGTCCCAGCACCGGGGAGCTGTTTTTT. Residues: CASSQVGGPSTGELFF.

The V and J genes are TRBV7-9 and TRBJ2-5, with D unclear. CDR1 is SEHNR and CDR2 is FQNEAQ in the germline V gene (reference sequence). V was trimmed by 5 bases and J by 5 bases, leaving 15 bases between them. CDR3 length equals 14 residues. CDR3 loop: CASSRTEEWETQYF. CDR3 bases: TGTGCCAGCAGCCGGACGGAAGAATGGGAGACCCAGTACTTC.

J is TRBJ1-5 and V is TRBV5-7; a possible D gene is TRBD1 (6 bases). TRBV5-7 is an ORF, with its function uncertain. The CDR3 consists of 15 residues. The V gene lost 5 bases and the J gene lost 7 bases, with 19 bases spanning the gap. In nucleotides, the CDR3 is TGTGCCAGCAGACTGTACGTCAGGGGCGAGCAGCCCCAGCATTTT. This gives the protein CASRLYVRGEQPQHF.

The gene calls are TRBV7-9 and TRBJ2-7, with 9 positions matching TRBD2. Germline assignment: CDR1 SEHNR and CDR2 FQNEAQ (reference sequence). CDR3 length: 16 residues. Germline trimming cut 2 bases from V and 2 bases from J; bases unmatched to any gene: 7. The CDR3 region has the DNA TGTGCCAGCAGCTTAAGCCTAGCGGGATCCACCTACGAGCAGTACTTC. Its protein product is CASSLSLAGSTYEQYF. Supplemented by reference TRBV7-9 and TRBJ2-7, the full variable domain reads DTGVSQNPRHKITKRGQNVTFRCDPISEHNRLYWYRQTLGQGPEFLTYFQNEAQLEKSRLLSDRFSAERPKGSFSTLEIQRTEQGDSAMYLCASSLSLAGSTYEQYFGPGTRLTVT.

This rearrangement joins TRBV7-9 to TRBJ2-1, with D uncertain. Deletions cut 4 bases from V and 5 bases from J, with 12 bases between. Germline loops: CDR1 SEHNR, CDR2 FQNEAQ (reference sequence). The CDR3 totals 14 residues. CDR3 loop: CASSSLPRNNEQFF. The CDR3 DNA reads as TGTGCCAGCAGCTCTCTACCAAGAAACAATGAGCAGTTCTTC.

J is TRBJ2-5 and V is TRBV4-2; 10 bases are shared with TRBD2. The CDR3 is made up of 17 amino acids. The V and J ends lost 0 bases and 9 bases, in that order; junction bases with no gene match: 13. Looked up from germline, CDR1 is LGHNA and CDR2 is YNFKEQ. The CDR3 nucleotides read TGTGCCAGCAGCCAAGATAAAGAGCAGCTAGCGGGAGTGGCCCAGTACTTC. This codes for CASSQDKEQLAGVAQYF.

For the CDR3, the DNA is TGTGCCAGCAGCCCCCTCGCGGGCGGCACAGATACGCAGTATTTT. This encodes CASSPLAGGTDTQYF. This chain uses TRBV7-3 with TRBJ2-3, with a tentative D call TRBD2 (5 bases). This CDR3 has 15 residues. Trimming took 5 bases from V and 1 from J, leaving 13 bases between them. CDR1 and CDR2 from the germline V gene are SGHTA and FQGTGA.

CDR3 nucleotides: TGTGCCAGCAGTTTAGGGGGGAATAGGGTGGCTCGGGATGAGCAGTTCTTC. Amino acid sequence: CASSLGGNRVARDEQFF. The V gene is TRBV28, the J gene TRBJ2-1; a possible D gene is TRBD2 (6 bases). Looked up from germline, CDR1 is MDHEN and CDR2 is SYDVKM. Trimming stripped 2 bases from V and 8 bases from J, with 22 bases between. The CDR3 totals 17 residues.

Here the CDR3 DNA reads TGTGCCAGCAGAGACAGGGGTAGCACAGATACGCAGTATTTT. Translation: CASRDRGSTDTQYF. V and J are TRBV7-9 and TRBJ2-3, with TRBD1 matching 8 bases. Germline-derived CDR1 and CDR2 are SEHNR and FQNEAQ (reference sequence). The junction had 2 bases not matched to a gene; V was cut back by 6 bases and J by 0 bases. This CDR3 has 14 amino acids.

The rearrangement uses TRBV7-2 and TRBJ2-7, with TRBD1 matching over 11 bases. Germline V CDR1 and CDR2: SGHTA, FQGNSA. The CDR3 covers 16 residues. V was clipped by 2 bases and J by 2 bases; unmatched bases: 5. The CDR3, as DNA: TGTGCCAGCAGCTTATACGGGACAGGGGGGACCTACGAGCAGTACTTC. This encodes CASSLYGTGGTYEQYF.

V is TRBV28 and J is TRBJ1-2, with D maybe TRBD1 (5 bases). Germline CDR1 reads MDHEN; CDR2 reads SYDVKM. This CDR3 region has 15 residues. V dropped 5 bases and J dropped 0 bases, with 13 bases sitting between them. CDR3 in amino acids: CASSPLGETNYGYTF. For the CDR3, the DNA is TGTGCCAGCAGTCCTTTGGGGGAGACTAACTATGGCTACACCTTC.

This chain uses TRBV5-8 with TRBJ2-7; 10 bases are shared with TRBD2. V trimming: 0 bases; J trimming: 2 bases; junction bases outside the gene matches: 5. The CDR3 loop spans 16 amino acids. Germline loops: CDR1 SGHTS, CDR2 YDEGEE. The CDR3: CASSLELAGETYEQYF. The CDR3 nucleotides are TGTGCCAGCAGCTTGGAGCTAGCGGGAGAAACCTACGAGCAGTACTTC.

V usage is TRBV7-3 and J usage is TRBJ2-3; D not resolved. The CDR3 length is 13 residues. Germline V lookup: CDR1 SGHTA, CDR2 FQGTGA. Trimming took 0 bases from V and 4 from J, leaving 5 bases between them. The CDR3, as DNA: TGTGCCAGCAGCTTAACGAGTGCAGATACGCAGTATTTT. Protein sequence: CASSLTSADTQYF.

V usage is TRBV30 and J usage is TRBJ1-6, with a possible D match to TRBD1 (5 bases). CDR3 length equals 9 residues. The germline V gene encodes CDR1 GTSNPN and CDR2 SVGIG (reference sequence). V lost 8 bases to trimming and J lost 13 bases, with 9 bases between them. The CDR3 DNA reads TGTGCCCCCGGGGCTCCCCTCCACTTT. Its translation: CAPGAPLHF.

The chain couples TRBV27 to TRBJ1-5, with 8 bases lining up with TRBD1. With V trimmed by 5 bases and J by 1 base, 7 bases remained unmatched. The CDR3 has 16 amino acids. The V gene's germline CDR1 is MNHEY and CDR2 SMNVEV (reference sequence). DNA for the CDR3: TGTGCCAGCAGTATCCACGGGACAGGCAGCAATCAGCCCCAGCATTTT. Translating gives CASSIHGTGSNQPQHF.

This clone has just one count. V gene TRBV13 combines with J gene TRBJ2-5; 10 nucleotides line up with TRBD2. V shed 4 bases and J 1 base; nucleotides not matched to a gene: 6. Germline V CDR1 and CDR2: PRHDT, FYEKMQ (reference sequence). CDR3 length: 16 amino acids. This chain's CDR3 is CASSSRLAGFQETQYF. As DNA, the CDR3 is TGTGCCAGCAGCTCACGACTAGCGGGTTTCCAAGAGACCCAGTACTTC.

The CDR3 region has the DNA TGCGCCAGCAGCTTAGACAGGGTGTACCAAGAGACCCAGTACTTC. The encoded protein is CASSLDRVYQETQYF. The chain combines TRBV5-1 with TRBJ2-5; 7 positions match TRBD1. V was pared by 2 bases and J by 0 bases, with 4 bases of the junction left unmatched. This CDR3 spans 15 amino acids. Germline V gene data show CDR1 as SGHRS and CDR2 as YFSETQ.

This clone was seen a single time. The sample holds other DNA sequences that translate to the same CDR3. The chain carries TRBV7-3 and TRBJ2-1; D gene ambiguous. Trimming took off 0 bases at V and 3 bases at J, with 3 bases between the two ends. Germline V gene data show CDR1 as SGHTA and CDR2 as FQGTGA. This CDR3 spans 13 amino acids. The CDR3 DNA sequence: TGTGCCAGCAGCTTAACGTTCTACAATGAGCAGTTCTTC. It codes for CASSLTFYNEQFF.

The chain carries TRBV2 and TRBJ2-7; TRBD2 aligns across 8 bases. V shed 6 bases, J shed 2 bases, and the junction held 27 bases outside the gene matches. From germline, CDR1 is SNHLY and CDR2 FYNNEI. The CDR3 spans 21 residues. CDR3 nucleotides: TGTGCCAGCAGGGACTACATAACCCGGGTGCGATGTCGGGAGGGGACCTACGAGCAGTACTTC. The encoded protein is CASRDYITRVRCREGTYEQYF.

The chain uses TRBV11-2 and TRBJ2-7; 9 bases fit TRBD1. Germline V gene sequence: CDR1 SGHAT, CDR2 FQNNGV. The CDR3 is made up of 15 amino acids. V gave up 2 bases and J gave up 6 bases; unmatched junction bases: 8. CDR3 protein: CASSLSFGTGSEQYF. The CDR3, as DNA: TGTGCCAGCAGCTTAAGTTTCGGGACAGGGAGCGAGCAGTACTTC.